This TCR beta chain originates from a study of T cells in Graves' hyperthyroidism and ophthalmopathy (dated by TCRdb to between 2017 and 2020). In the study overall: Peripheral blood was collected at initial diagnosis, before any treatment. TCR V-J signatures able to tell the groups apart were searched for in a discovery cohort of 100 patients, of whom more than 40 had Graves' ophthalmopathy and more than 55 had stable Graves' hyperthyroidism. Whether ophthalmopathy could be predicted prospectively was tested in an independent validation cohort made up of roughly 20 hyperthyroidism patients plus 17 patients who later progressed to ophthalmopathy. The 100 or so discovery patients were divided at random into training and test sets in a 7:3 ratio. In about six Graves' hyperthyroidism patients, the study also compared T-cell repertoires from thyroid tissue with T-cell repertoires from blood. Following sampling, methimazole starting at 30 mg daily was given to hyperthyroidism patients, and high-dose intravenous methylprednisolone was given to ophthalmopathy patients. The paper describes TCR Vbeta CDR3 sequencing of 120 to 150 peripheral blood samples, made up of 43 ophthalmopathy patients, approximately 76 hyperthyroidism patients and approximately 17 progressor patients. General study outcomes and caveats: In validation, the model predicted progression to ophthalmopathy a median of roughly 6.1 months before onset, with about 64% sensitivity and nearly 75% specificity. Most expanded thyroid clonotypes (frequency above 0.001) were also found in blood, which suggests that blood repertoires may mirror thyroid immune responses. No statistical method was used to fix the sample size in advance, and group allocation was not hidden from the investigators. In cross-validation, a model built on a 13 V-J signature told ophthalmopathy apart from stable hyperthyroidism with less than 90% sensitivity and about 81% specificity, and in testing the same model reached 80%/75%.

The germline V gene (reference sequence) gives CDR1 as LNHDA and CDR2 as SQIVND. CDR3 length: 18 amino acids, cysteine to phenylalanine. The retained sequence is limited to the CDR3, 54 bases, with the frame set at the first base. V is pared back by 1 base and J by 6 bases, with 24 bases lying between the germline termini. Notes on this clonotype: Its antigen is not yet known. Per-base qualities were not stored, and no clone one base away is much larger.

The TCR beta CDR3 regions were amplified from the RNA transcripts. A first-round RT-PCR of the TCR CDR3 used the HTBI primer set with the Qiagen OneStep RT-PCR kit. The libraries were constructed in a second round of multiplex PCR and then size-selected and purified. Libraries were sequenced paired-end with 100 bp reads on an Illumina HiSeq2000. Turning to the authors' computational methods: SOAPnuke was used to process the raw data, removing reads that contained adapters or uncalled bases, had a mean Phred below 15, or lacked an exact match to the constant primer or identifier. COPE v1.2.5 was used to merge the high-quality paired reads, and each unique nucleotide sequence was defined as a clonotype. MiTCR v1.1 was used to align the clonotypes against IMGT TRBV, TRBD and TRBJ reference segments. The analysis included only V-J combinations with a frequency above 0.0001, which together covered around 99% of the repertoires. A TCS score was defined as the ratio between F50 (clonal expansion) and ExV (chaos), using BLOSUM62-based TCRdist between CDR3 peptides within each V-J. Welch's t-statistics and random forest reduced roughly 530 V-J features to 13, which were used in a naive Bayes classifier (R e1071). TCRdb redid the processing of the public reads, applying fastp at Q25 and MiXCR, and retained in-frame beta chains. Rows are combined by CDR3 protein, so each entry shows the most common genes and DNA. The V and J calls were determined by TCRdb, not by the authors. The sample table records about 420,000 distinct CDR3 sequences; about 15% of these occur just once. The top ten hold roughly 15% of the sample.

Stable Graves' hyperthyroidism was defined as no progression to ophthalmopathy during 18 months of follow-up. Hyperthyroidism patients were aged 18 to 65 years and newly diagnosed, with disease duration of less than 2 months. Exclusion was applied to patients with uncontrolled infections, other autoimmune diseases, pregnancy or lactation. Clinical symptoms, serum thyroxine and TRAb, thyroid ultrasound, and orbital computed tomography formed the basis for the diagnoses. PBMCs were separated from 7.5 to 10 ml of fresh peripheral blood using Ficoll-Paque density gradient centrifugation. Trizol reagent was used to extract total RNA, and RNA quality was then checked on an Agilent 2100 Bioanalyzer.

The TCR sequence derives from a woman aged 18-29 years with Graves' hyperthyroidism. The specimen sequenced was blood. The rearranged segments are TRBV19 and TRBJ1-2; TRBD1 is a weak D gene call, 6 bases matching. Here the CDR3 is given as CASSIGTGSFLRSDGYTF. The sequenced DNA: TGTGCCAGTAGTATAGGAACAGGGAGTTTCCTAAGATCGGATGGCTACACCTTC. Outside the CDR3, residues come from the reference TRBV19 and TRBJ1-2 proteins, so the full variable domain is: DGGITQSPKYLFRKEGQNVTLSCEQNLNHDAMYWYRQDPGQGLRLIYYSQIVNDFQKGDIAEGYSVSREKKESFPLTVTSAQKNPTAFYLCASSIGTGSFLRSDGYTFGSGTRLTVV.